The sequence of this TCR beta chain was determined in a study of T cell changes during pregnancy in multiple sclerosis. The CDR3 is made up of 12 amino acids. V lost 7 bases and J lost 7, with 10 bases in between. Germline CDR1 MNHNY, CDR2 SVGAGI (reference sequence). Sequencing used immunoSEQ multiplex PCR; TCRdb keeps in-frame clones, though not all of them. The sample lists roughly 40,000 clones; more than 85% were seen once. The material sequenced was CD8+ T cells from peripheral blood mononuclear cells, taken in the first trimester of pregnancy. This receptor was identified in a female donor with multiple sclerosis, enrolled in a pregnancy study. The rearrangement joins TRBV6-6 to TRBJ1-4; perhaps TRBD1 as D (6 bases). The CDR3 here is CASTGGGEKLFF. The CDR3 DNA follows: TGTGCCAGCACGGGGGGCGGTGAAAAACTGTTTTTT.